The 18 T cell receptor beta chains below were found in one sample sequenced in a study of cytomegalovirus exposure and HLA in healthy donors. A multiplex PCR was run with 60 Vbeta primers and 13 Jbeta primers. Libraries were prepared by immunoSEQ multiplex PCR; TCRdb keeps only in-frame clonotypes and omits some of them. Of roughly 130,000 clones listed, around 83% are singletons. Sequencing was carried out using PBMCs. The receptors come from a girl aged 2-10 years in good health and CMV-seronegative.

The V gene is TRBV19, the J gene TRBJ1-1; 7 nucleotides line up with TRBD1. V was pared by 3 bases and J by 5 bases, with 15 bases of the junction left unmatched. This CDR3 spans 17 amino acids. The germline gives CDR1 LNHDA, CDR2 SQIVND (reference sequence). For the CDR3, the DNA is TGTGCCAGTAGTATGATGGTAGGGGGCCTTTTTGGGACTGAAGCTTTCTTT. Translation gives CASSMMVGGLFGTEAFF.

The chain has TRBV6-1 and TRBJ1-2; 7 nucleotides agree with TRBD1. Trimming cost V 7 bases and J 4 bases; bases outside gene matches: 6. Germline V CDR1 and CDR2: MNHNS, SASEGT. This CDR3 is 13 amino acids long. As DNA, the CDR3 is TGTGCCAGCAATCCAGGGGGATTCTATGGCTACACCTTC. Its translation is CASNPGGFYGYTF.

The chain couples TRBV5-8 to TRBJ2-2, with D uncertain. The CDR3 contains 15 residues. Germline V gene lookup returns CDR1 SGHTS and CDR2 YDEGEE. V was shortened by 7 bases and J by 6 bases, with 19 bases between the two germline ends. The CDR3 DNA sequence: TGTGCCAGCGTAAATCCTTTCGGAGAGTCCGGGGAGCTGTTTTTT. This sequence encodes CASVNPFGESGELFF. The full variable domain, its missing parts supplied by reference TRBV5-8 and TRBJ2-2, is EAGVTQSPTHLIKTRGQQATLRCSPISGHTSVYWYQQALGLGLQFLLWYDEGEERNRGNFPPRFSGRQFPNYSSELNVNALELEDSALYLCASVNPFGESGELFFGEGSRLTVL.

The V and J genes are TRBV30 and TRBJ1-2; no reliable D call. This CDR3 spans 14 amino acids. Germline lookup yields CDR1 GTSNPN and CDR2 SVGIG (reference sequence). V was cut by 2 bases and J by 4 bases, with 14 bases left in between. The CDR3 sequence: CAWSRELGGYGYTF. DNA of the CDR3: TGTGCCTGGAGTCGCGAATTAGGAGGCTATGGCTACACCTTC.

The rearrangement joins TRBV28 to TRBJ1-1, with a possible D match to TRBD1 (5 bases). CDR1 is MDHEN and CDR2 is SYDVKM in the germline V gene. Trimming stripped 8 bases from V and 2 bases from J, with 12 bases between. This CDR3 region has 13 residues. The CDR3 DNA reads as TGTGCCAGCTTTCAGGACATCAACACTGAAGCTTTCTTT. It encodes CASFQDINTEAFF.

The V gene is TRBV6-5, the J gene TRBJ1-2, with unresolved D. The germline V gene encodes CDR1 MNHEY and CDR2 SVGAGI. This CDR3 spans 14 amino acids. V was trimmed by 3 bases and J by 2 bases, leaving 10 bases between them. CDR3 in amino acids: CASSYKGGNYGYTF. The CDR3 coding sequence is TGTGCCAGCAGTTATAAGGGAGGGAACTATGGCTACACCTTC.

The chain carries TRBV14 and TRBJ2-5; TRBD1 matches at 9 bases. The CDR3 has 15 residues. The germline V gene encodes CDR1 SGHDN and CDR2 FVKESK. V gave up 4 bases and J gave up 4 bases; unmatched junction bases: 7. In nucleotides, the CDR3 is TGTGCCAGCAGCCTCGTAACAGGGGGCGGAGAGACCCAGTACTTC. Encoded protein: CASSLVTGGGETQYF.

The chain is built from TRBV6-1 and TRBJ1-1; D might be TRBD1 (5 bases). Trimming took 5 bases from V and 5 from J, leaving 15 bases between them. Germline-derived CDR1 and CDR2 are MNHNS and SASEGT. The CDR3 loop spans 14 amino acids. The chain's CDR3 is CASSRTLTNTEAFF. Here the CDR3 DNA reads TGTGCCAGCAGTAGGACACTAACGAATACTGAAGCTTTCTTT.

This clone was counted only a few times. V and J are TRBV5-1 and TRBJ2-3, with D possibly matching TRBD2 (5 bases). Germline-derived CDR1 and CDR2 are SGHRS and YFSETQ. This CDR3 contains 12 residues. V lost 1 base and J lost 5, with 5 bases in between. DNA of the CDR3: TGCGCCAGCAGCTTGACTAGAGATACGCAGTATTTT. Its translation: CASSLTRDTQYF.

V and J are TRBV5-6 and TRBJ2-3; 13 bases are shared with TRBD2. The J segment lost 2 bases and the V segment lost 4 bases, leaving 4 bases of the junction unmatched. There are 16 residues in the CDR3. Per germline, CDR1 SGHDT and CDR2 YYEEEE. The CDR3 DNA reads TGTGCCAGCAGCCAGGGACTAGCGGGACACACAGATACGCAGTATTTT. Encoded protein: CASSQGLAGHTDTQYF.

The chain recombines TRBV7-2 with TRBJ2-1, with TRBD1 matching over 8 bases. V gave up 5 bases and J gave up 5 bases; unmatched junction bases: 11. The CDR3 consists of 16 residues. Germline lookup yields CDR1 SGHTA and CDR2 FQGNSA. CDR3: CASSRGTGGQNNEQFF. DNA of the CDR3: TGTGCCAGCAGCCGAGGGACAGGCGGTCAAAACAATGAGCAGTTCTTC.

The chain couples TRBV28 to TRBJ1-2; TRBD1 matches 8 bases. The V segment lost 2 bases and the J segment 5 bases; nucleotides outside the gene matches: 7. Looked up from germline, CDR1 is MDHEN and CDR2 is SYDVKM. CDR3 length: 15 residues. The CDR3 nucleotides are TGTGCCAGCAGTTTAGACAGGGGAATTATTTATGGCTACACCTTC. Translation gives CASSLDRGIIYGYTF.

V usage is TRBV5-1 and J usage is TRBJ2-7; 10 bases are shared with TRBD1. Germline CDR1 and CDR2: SGHRS and YFSETQ. After removal of 4 bases from V and 5 bases from J, the junction contained 18 bases not matched to a gene. This CDR3 has 18 residues. CDR3 sequence (DNA): TGCGCCAGCAGCCCGACACTCGACAGGGGGCCAAAAGTTGACGAGCAGTACTTC. The encoded protein is CASSPTLDRGPKVDEQYF.

This chain joins TRBV11-2 and TRBJ1-1, with a possible D match to TRBD1 (5 bases). The germline V gene has CDR1 SGHAT and CDR2 FQNNGV. Trimming removed 5 bases from V and 2 bases from J, with 12 bases in between. The CDR3 spans 14 residues. CDR3 protein: CASSPGQRNTEAFF. The CDR3 DNA follows: TGTGCCAGCAGCCCCGGACAACGTAACACTGAAGCTTTCTTT.

The chain combines TRBV9 with TRBJ1-4; D is unclear. Germline V gene lookup returns CDR1 SGDLS and CDR2 YYNGEE. V gave up 4 bases and J gave up 7 bases, with 17 bases separating them. This CDR3 is 15 amino acids long. CDR3 sequence: CASSPHAGDGEKLFF. The CDR3 nucleotides read TGTGCCAGCAGCCCCCATGCGGGAGACGGTGAAAAACTGTTTTTT.

The chain carries TRBV10-3 and TRBJ2-7, with no clear D. This CDR3 spans 15 amino acids. V lost 6 bases, J lost 2 bases, and 17 bases lay in between. CDR1 ENHRY and CDR2 SYGVKD come from the germline V gene. CDR3 amino acids: CAIRPDRLTTYEQYF. The CDR3, as DNA: TGTGCCATCAGACCTGACCGCCTCACTACCTACGAGCAGTACTTC.

CDR3 in amino acids: CASIGAGSNYGYTF. Here the CDR3 DNA reads TGTGCCAGTATTGGGGCAGGGTCTAACTATGGCTACACCTTC. The chain joins TRBV19 to TRBJ1-2, with D perhaps TRBD1 (5 bases). The V end lost 7 bases, the J end lost 0 bases, and 12 bases lay between the germline ends. Looked up from germline, CDR1 is LNHDA and CDR2 is SQIVND (reference sequence). CDR3 length equals 14 residues.

The CDR3 sequence: CASSDTPSGSDYNEQFF. For the CDR3, the DNA is TGTGCCAGCAGTGATACCCCTAGCGGGAGTGATTACAATGAGCAGTTCTTC. The chain is built from TRBV25-1 and TRBJ2-1; 10 nucleotides match TRBD2. Germline loops: CDR1 MGHDK, CDR2 SYGVNS. The CDR3 sequence is 17 residues long. J gave up 4 bases and V 3 bases, and 9 bases lay outside the gene matches. The full variable domain, in which reference TRBV25-1 and TRBJ2-1 provide the parts outside the CDR3, is EADIYQTPRYLVIGTGKKITLECSQTMGHDKMYWYQQDPGMELHLIHYSYGVNSTEKGDLSSESTVSRIRTEHFPLTLESARPSHTSQYLCASSDTPSGSDYNEQFFGPGTRLTVL.